This T cell receptor beta chain was sequenced in a study of OX40 agonist ivuxolimab in advanced cancers. The wider study: The dose-escalation cohort had hepatocellular carcinoma, melanoma, renal cell or head and neck cancer. Cohort: 80% to 85% men, mean age around 60, aged roughly 20 to 79.

CDR1 is SGDLS and CDR2 is YYNGEE in the germline V gene. V trimming: 0 bases; J trimming: 6 bases; junction bases outside the gene matches: 4. The CDR3 is made up of 14 amino acids. Concerning this clone itself: Its antigen is unidentified.

Using immunoSEQ multiplex PCR, the repertoire was profiled, and TCRdb retains in-frame clones only, with some absent. This sample has approximately 63,000 clones; over 75% occur once, and the top ten carry around 6.5%. Study-wide points: Expanded clones were, on average, more numerous among CD8+ T cells than CD4+.

The sequenced sample was CD4+ or CD8+ T cells sorted from blood, obtained in a trial of the OX40 agonist ivuxolimab. The genes are TRBV9 and TRBJ1-2, with 8 bases that match TRBD1. The clonotype originates from an adult with an advanced solid tumor such as melanoma, head and neck, liver or kidney cancer. The CDR3 protein is CASSVEPGGNGYTF. The CDR3 DNA follows: TGTGCCAGCAGCGTAGAACCAGGGGGCAATGGCTACACCTTC.